This T cell receptor beta chain was found in a study of blood T cell repertoires in COVID-19. Germline CDR1 and CDR2: LNHNV and YYDKDF (reference sequence). The CDR3 consists of 14 residues. The V gene end was trimmed by 6 bases and the J gene end by 5 bases; junction bases not matched to a gene: 9. Original processing methods: By means of reference gene primer amplification, nucleated cell counts were estimated. Only in-frame clones appear in the TCRdb table, and some are missing; sequencing was by immunoSEQ multiplex PCR. For V, J and clone size, that table is used; D and trimming come from the DNA. The data contain about 340,000 clones, less than 90% of them singletons.

This rearrangement joins TRBV15 to TRBJ2-7, with TRBD1 matching over 8 bases. The sample comprised peripheral blood. This clonotype was sampled from a woman aged 55-70 years with COVID-19, enrolled during active disease. This chain's CDR3 is CATRPDRGGHEQYF. The DNA of the CDR3 is TGTGCCACCAGGCCAGACAGGGGCGGACACGAGCAGTACTTC. Complete variable domain (other parts from reference TRBV15 and TRBJ2-7): DAMVIQNPRYQVTQFGKPVTLSCSQTLNHNVMYWYQQKSSQAPKLLFHYYDKDFNNEADTPDNFQSRRPNTSFCFLDIRSPGLGDTAMYLCATRPDRGGHEQYFGPGTRLTVT.